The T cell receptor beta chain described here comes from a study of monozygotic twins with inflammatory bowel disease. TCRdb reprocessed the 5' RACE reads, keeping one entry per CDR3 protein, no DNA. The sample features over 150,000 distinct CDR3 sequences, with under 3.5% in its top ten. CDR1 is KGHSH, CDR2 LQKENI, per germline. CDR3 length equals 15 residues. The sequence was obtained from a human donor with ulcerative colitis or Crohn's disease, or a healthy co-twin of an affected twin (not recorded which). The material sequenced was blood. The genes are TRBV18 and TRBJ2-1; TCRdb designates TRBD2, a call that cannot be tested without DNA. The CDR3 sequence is CASLPGTSVYNEQFF.